This TCR beta chain was observed in a study of blood T cells in healthy people across ages. Through a sample-barcoded 5' primer and a J-beta primer mix, a second PCR was run for roughly 7 to 11 cycles. TCRdb re-called the 5' RACE reads with MiXCR, one entry per CDR3 protein. The table records some 1.4 million distinct CDR3 sequences, 42% of them present only once. J was trimmed by 5 bases and V by 5 bases; bases with no gene match: 20. Germline-derived CDR1 and CDR2 are MNHNS and SASEGT. There are 20 residues in the CDR3. This chain uses TRBV6-1 with TRBJ1-6; the match to TRBD1 covers 8 bases. The sample comprised blood. The origin of this receptor is a woman under 30 in good health. The CDR3 region is CASSTSPGQVPAKDNSPLHF. The CDR3 region has the DNA TGTGCCAGCAGTACGTCACCGGGACAGGTCCCGGCGAAGGATAATTCACCCCTCCACTTT.